These T cell receptor beta chains were read from a single sample in a study of shared clonotypes between healthy human individuals. This table comes from immunoSEQ multiplex PCR, and its TCRdb copy is limited to in-frame clones, with some not included. The sample consists of about 2.1 million clones, 85% to 95% of them appearing once. Sequencing was carried out using naive CD8+ T cells from PBMCs. The receptors shown here come from a man younger than 35 in good health. Some clones in this sample may be carry-over from other donors' samples. CDR3s include the opening cysteine and the closing phenylalanine or tryptophan. The D gene is left open where the match is weak. Not every row has a clone size; where given, it reads once, few, many or a size class.

CDR3nt | CDR3aa | v_gene | d_gene | abundance | j_gene
TGTGCCACAACGTCAAGGCCCATAATGGGTGAAAAACTGTTTTTT | CATTSRPIMGEKLFF | TRBV2 | . | . | TRBJ1-4
TGCGCCACCAAGGGGGCTACGAACACTGAAGCTTTCTTT | CATKGATNTEAFF | TRBV5-1 | TRBD1 | . | TRBJ1-1
TGTGCCAGCAGTTTTCGGCAGCTCATAGGGACAGATACGCAGTATTTT | CASSFRQLIGTDTQYF | TRBV27 | . | . | TRBJ2-3
TGCGCCAGCAGAGACAGAGACTTTAACTATGGCTACACCTTC | CASRDRDFNYGYTF | TRBV4-1 | . | . | TRBJ1-2
TGTGCCAGCAGCTTGGGATCGGGAGCTTTCTTT | CASSLGSGAFF | TRBV5-6 | . | . | TRBJ1-1
TGCGCCAGCAGCTCCACACGGACCTCCTACGAGCAGTACTTC | CASSSTRTSYEQYF | TRBV5-1 | . | . | TRBJ2-7
TGTGCCAGCAGCCTTGGGCTAGCGGCCTACAATGAGCAGTTCTTC | CASSLGLAAYNEQFF | TRBV7-3 | TRBD2 | . | TRBJ2-1
TGTGCCAGCAGTTTATCTGCGGAGGCAGACTCTAATCAGCCCCAGCATTTT | CASSLSAEADSNQPQHF | TRBV27 | . | . | TRBJ1-5
TGTGCCAGCAGTTACGACGCGGGTGGGAACACTGAAGCTTTCTTT | CASSYDAGGNTEAFF | TRBV6-5 | . | . | TRBJ1-1
TGTGCCAGCAGTTTGCTCGGTACCTCCGCCCCCAATGAGCAGTTCTTC | CASSLLGTSAPNEQFF | TRBV27 | . | . | TRBJ2-1
TGTGCCAGTATTGGAACCAGGGATAGCAATCAGCCCCAGCATTTT | CASIGTRDSNQPQHF | TRBV19 | . | . | TRBJ1-5
TGTGCCAGTAGCCCGGACTTCTACAATGAGCAGTTCTTC | CASSPDFYNEQFF | TRBV19 | . | . | TRBJ2-1
TGTGCCAGCAGTTACTTACTAGCGGGAGCCCCGGGTGAGCAGTTCTTC | CASSYLLAGAPGEQFF | TRBV27 | TRBD2 | . | TRBJ2-1
TGCAGCGTGGGACTAGCGTTCGAGCAGTACTTC | CSVGLAFEQYF | TRBV29-1 | TRBD2 | . | TRBJ2-7
TGTGCCAGCAGTCAAAGTAGCTACAATGAGCAGTTCTTC | CASSQSSYNEQFF | TRBV27 | . | . | TRBJ2-1
TGTGCCAGCACTTCGATTGCGGGACCCTACGAGCAGTACTTC | CASTSIAGPYEQYF | TRBV27 | . | . | TRBJ2-7
TGTGCCAGCAGTTATGGTAACGCTTGGGCTGAAGCTTTCTTT | CASSYGNAWAEAFF | TRBV6-5 | . | . | TRBJ1-1
TGTGCCAGCAGCCCCGGAGCTGAGCAGTTCTTC | CASSPGAEQFF | TRBV7-9 | . | . | TRBJ2-1
TGTGCCAGCAGCGAACGCACAGATACGCAGTATTTT | CASSERTDTQYF | TRBV7-2 | . | few | TRBJ2-3
TGTGCCAGCAGCCACGCGGAGGGCCCCTACGAGCAGTACTTC | CASSHAEGPYEQYF | TRBV7-6 | . | . | TRBJ2-7
TGTGCCAGCAGCTTAGAACCGGGTCCCAGATACGAGCAGTACTTC | CASSLEPGPRYEQYF | TRBV7-8 | . | . | TRBJ2-7
TGTGCCAGCAGTCCGTGGGGGGAGCTGTTTTTT | CASSPWGELFF | TRBV28 | . | . | TRBJ2-2
TGTGCCAGCAGCTTCAAACGGGAAAGGACAGCTAACTATGGCTACACCTTC | CASSFKRERTANYGYTF | TRBV11-3 | . | . | TRBJ1-2
TGTGCCAGCAGTTTAGTGCGGGAAAGGGGTGAGACCCAGTACTTC | CASSLVRERGETQYF | TRBV27 | . | . | TRBJ2-5
TGTGCCAGCAGCTCGCTGACACTCCCCACCCCAGAGACCCAGTACTTC | CASSSLTLPTPETQYF | TRBV7-6 | . | . | TRBJ2-5
TGTGCCTGGAGGACAGCGACAGCTAGCTCCTACAATGAGCAGTTCTTC | CAWRTATASSYNEQFF | TRBV30 | . | few | TRBJ2-1
TGTGCCTGGAGTGTACATCGGTCCCTTTACGAGCAGTACTTC | CAWSVHRSLYEQYF | TRBV30 | . | . | TRBJ2-7
TGTGCCAGCAGCCTCGAGACAGGGGCGCAGAATGAAAAACTGTTTTTT | CASSLETGAQNEKLFF | TRBV4-2 | TRBD1 | . | TRBJ1-4
TGTGCCAGCAGCTTAGGGACAGGGGTTGACGAGCAGTACTTC | CASSLGTGVDEQYF | TRBV7-9 | TRBD1 | . | TRBJ2-7
TGCGCCAGCAGCCCGGTAGCGGCCAACAATGAGCAGTTCTTC | CASSPVAANNEQFF | TRBV5-1 | . | . | TRBJ2-1
TGTGCCAGTAGTATAGCATTGTTCAGGGGGCAAGAGACCCAGTACTTC | CASSIALFRGQETQYF | TRBV19 | TRBD1 | . | TRBJ2-5
TGTGCCAGCAGTGGTAGGGGGTTCGGCTATGGCTACACCTTC | CASSGRGFGYGYTF | TRBV6-1 | . | . | TRBJ1-2
TGTGCCAGCAGTCTCCGGGCCCAAGGGGCCTACGAGCAGTACTTC | CASSLRAQGAYEQYF | TRBV27 | . | . | TRBJ2-7
TGTGCCAGCAGCAGGCGGGACACGACAAGGTTGGATTTT | CASSRRDTTRLDF | TRBV7-9 | . | . | TRBJ2-3
TGCGCCAGCAGCTCCCGTTCGACGGGAGTTAGCACAGATACGCAGTATTTT | CASSSRSTGVSTDTQYF | TRBV5-1 | . | . | TRBJ2-3
TGTGCCAGCAGCTCCAAAACCGGGGAGCTGTTTTTT | CASSSKTGELFF | TRBV7-3 | . | . | TRBJ2-2
TGTGCCAGCAGGCGGATAGCGGATCTCACAGATACGCAGTATTTT | CASRRIADLTDTQYF | TRBV7-6 | . | . | TRBJ2-3
TGTGCCAGCAGTACAACAGGGGGGAGGCAGCCCCAGCATTTT | CASSTTGGRQPQHF | TRBV27 | TRBD1 | . | TRBJ1-5
TGTGCCAGCAGTCCATACCAACCGAACACTGAAGCTTTCTTT | CASSPYQPNTEAFF | TRBV11-2 | . | . | TRBJ1-1
TGTGCCAGCAGCCAAGATACGAGGGCTCTCCCCTACGAGCAGTACTTC | CASSQDTRALPYEQYF | TRBV4-2 | . | . | TRBJ2-7
TGTGCCAGCAGCTTGTTGGGCACTGAAGCTTTCTTT | CASSLLGTEAFF | TRBV5-5 | . | . | TRBJ1-1
TGTGCCTGGAGTAGAAGTAGTTCCGGGGAGCTGTTTTTT | CAWSRSSSGELFF | TRBV30 | . | . | TRBJ2-2